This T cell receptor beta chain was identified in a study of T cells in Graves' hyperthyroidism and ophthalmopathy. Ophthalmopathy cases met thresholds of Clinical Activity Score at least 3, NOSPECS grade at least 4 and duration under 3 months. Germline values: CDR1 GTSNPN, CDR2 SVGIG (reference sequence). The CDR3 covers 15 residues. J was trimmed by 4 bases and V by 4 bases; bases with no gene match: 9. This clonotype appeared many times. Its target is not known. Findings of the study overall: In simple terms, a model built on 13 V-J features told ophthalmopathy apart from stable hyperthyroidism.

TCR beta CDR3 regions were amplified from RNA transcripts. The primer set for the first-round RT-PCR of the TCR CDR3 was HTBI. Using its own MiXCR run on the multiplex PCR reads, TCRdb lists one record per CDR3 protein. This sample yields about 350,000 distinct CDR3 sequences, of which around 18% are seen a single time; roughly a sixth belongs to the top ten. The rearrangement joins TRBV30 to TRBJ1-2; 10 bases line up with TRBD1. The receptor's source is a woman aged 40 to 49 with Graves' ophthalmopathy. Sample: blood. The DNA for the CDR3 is TGTGCCTGGATTGATGACAGGGGGCGAATCTATGGCTACACCTTC. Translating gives CAWIDDRGRIYGYTF.